These T cell receptor beta chains were read from a single sample in a study of T cells in Graves' hyperthyroidism and ophthalmopathy. TCRdb redid the calling of the multiplex PCR reads with MiXCR, one entry per CDR3 protein. The table records fewer than 350,000 distinct CDR3 sequences, around 13% of them present only once. The specimen was blood. These receptor sequences come from a middle-aged woman with Graves' hyperthyroidism. CDR3s include the opening cysteine and the closing phenylalanine or tryptophan. A D gene is named only where the DNA matches it firmly. Clone size is not always given. Where it is, it says once, few, many or a class for expanded clones.

d_call j_call v_call clone_size cdr3_aa cdr3_nt
- TRBJ2-7 TRBV7-9 many CASSTGRGLVEQYF TGTGCCAGCAGCACCGGGCGCGGTCTCGTGGAGCAGTACTTC
- TRBJ1-3 TRBV6-5 - CASSYSGDFSGNTIYF TGTGCCAGCAGTTACTCAGGGGATTTCTCTGGAAACACCATATATTTT
- TRBJ1-1 TRBV10-3 many CAISDTYTEAFF TGTGCCATCAGTGATACCTACACTGAAGCTTTCTTT
- TRBJ1-2 TRBV11-2 many CASSLESGGHGYTF TGTGCCAGCAGCTTAGAATCGGGGGGACATGGCTACACCTTC
- TRBJ1-4 TRBV5-6 many CASSYAGFREKLFF TGTGCCAGCAGCTACGCAGGGTTTCGTGAAAAACTGTTTTTT
- TRBJ1-1 TRBV29-1 many CSVGSSGTEAFF TGCAGCGTGGGAAGTTCCGGGACTGAAGCTTTCTTT
- TRBJ2-1 TRBV3-1 many CASSQLGGNEQFF TGTGCCAGCAGCCAACTAGGGGGCAATGAGCAGTTCTTC
TRBD2 TRBJ2-7 TRBV6-5 many CASSSPRDYSYEQYF TGTGCCAGCAGTTCCCCGCGGGACTACTCCTACGAGCAGTACTTC
- TRBJ1-2 TRBV20-1 - CSAPDRGFNYGYTF TGCAGTGCTCCGGACCGAGGGTTTAACTATGGCTACACCTTC
TRBD1 TRBJ2-1 TRBV7-9 few CASSLSGWTGYNEQFF TGTGCCAGCAGCTTAAGTGGCTGGACAGGCTACAATGAGCAGTTCTTC
- TRBJ2-7 TRBV3-1 few CASSQVRTTGGEQYF TGTGCCAGCAGCCAAGTACGGACTACCGGTGGCGAGCAGTACTTC
- TRBJ1-1 TRBV7-9 - CASSPLKNTEAFF TGTGCCAGCAGCCCCCTAAAGAACACTGAAGCTTTCTTT
- TRBJ2-5 TRBV18 many CASSRFQETQYF TGTGCCAGCTCACGGTTCCAAGAGACCCAGTACTTC
TRBD2 TRBJ2-2 TRBV2 many CASSWGGTGELFF TGTGCCAGCAGTTGGGGGGGCACCGGGGAGCTGTTTTTT
- TRBJ1-1 TRBV5-4 - CASSLGSPTDTEAFF TGTGCCAGCAGCTTGGGATCGCCGACGGACACTGAAGCTTTCTTT
TRBD2 TRBJ2-7 TRBV11-3 - CASTFGTSGRREQYF TGTGCCAGCACCTTCGGGACTAGCGGGAGACGCGAGCAGTACTTC
- TRBJ2-1 TRBV12-5 many CASGTGTLYNEQFF TGTGCTAGTGGCACCGGGACTTTGTACAATGAGCAGTTCTTC
TRBD1 TRBJ2-3 TRBV2 many CASSVRQGWRDTQYF TGTGCCAGCAGTGTAAGACAGGGATGGAGAGATACGCAGTATTTT
TRBD1 TRBJ1-1 TRBV3-1 - CASSLGTGSGFF TGTGCCAGCAGCCTCGGGACAGGTTCTGGTTTCTTT
TRBD2 TRBJ2-2 TRBV5-4 - CASSLATSGVTGELFF TGTGCCAGCAGCTTGGCGACTAGCGGAGTAACCGGGGAGCTGTTTTTT
TRBD1 TRBJ1-5 TRBV7-2 many CASSSNRTGDQPQHF TGTGCCAGCAGTTCAAACAGAACAGGGGATCAGCCCCAGCATTTT
- TRBJ1-3 TRBV2 few CASSVKGQGSTIYF TGTGCCAGCAGTGTTAAGGGCCAAGGAAGCACCATATATTTT
- TRBJ2-1 TRBV19 - CASSIVWQGVAGILWVDNEQFF TGTGCCAGTAGTATAGTTTGGCAGGGGGTGGCGGGAATCCTCTGGGTCGACAATGAGCAGTTCTTC
TRBD2 TRBJ2-3 TRBV11-3 many CASSLTSGTADTQYF TGTGCCAGCAGCCTGACTAGCGGGACGGCAGATACGCAGTATTTT
TRBD2 TRBJ2-3 TRBV29-1 - CSVAGGAPTDTQYF TGCAGCGTTGCGGGAGGCGCCCCCACAGATACGCAGTATTTT
TRBD1 TRBJ1-5 TRBV7-8 many CASSLIDRASNQPQHF TGTGCCAGCAGCTTGATAGACAGGGCTAGCAATCAGCCCCAGCATTTT
TRBD2 TRBJ2-3 TRBV2 - CASRKDLAGRGPSTDTQYF TGTGCCAGCAGAAAAGACCTAGCGGGACGGGGTCCTTCCACAGATACGCAGTATTTT
- TRBJ2-7 TRBV19 - CASLDPLTYEQYF TGTGCCAGTCTGGACCCCCTTACTTACGAGCAGTACTTC
TRBD1 TRBJ1-2 TRBV20-1 few CSASGDRVMSGGCTF TGCAGTGCTAGTGGGGACAGGGTAATGTCGGGAGGCTGCACCTTC
TRBD1 TRBJ1-5 TRBV5-1 many CASSFGTGDQPQHF TGCGCCAGCAGCTTCGGGACAGGGGATCAGCCCCAGCATTTT
- TRBJ1-5 TRBV6-5 few CASSSQVNQPQHF TGTGCCAGCAGTTCACAGGTCAATCAGCCCCAGCATTTT
- TRBJ2-7 TRBV6-5 many CASSYSNRGRIYEQYF TGTGCCAGCAGTTACAGTAATAGAGGGAGAATATACGAGCAGTACTTC
- TRBJ1-1 TRBV20-1 many CSAPNPRNTEAFF TGCAGTGCTCCCAACCCGAGGAACACTGAAGCTTTCTTT
- TRBJ2-7 TRBV20-1 - CSARGISTYEQYF TGCAGTGCTAGAGGGATTTCCACCTACGAGCAGTACTTC
- TRBJ1-4 TRBV6-2/TRBV6-3 - CASGRLAPGTNEKLFF TGTGCCAGCGGAAGGTTGGCCCCCGGAACTAATGAAAAACTGTTTTTT
- TRBJ1-2 TRBV20-1 many CSARLPLTALANYGYTF TGCAGTGCTAGACTCCCCCTGACGGCTTTAGCTAACTATGGCTACACCTTC
- TRBJ2-5 TRBV28 many CASSYRIQETQYF TGTGCCAGCAGTTACAGAATTCAAGAGACCCAGTACTTC
- TRBJ2-1 TRBV6-9 few CASSYDQGTINEQFF TGTGCCAGCAGTTACGATCAGGGGACGATAAATGAGCAGTTCTTC
- TRBJ2-7 TRBV6-1 many CASSEASHEQYF TGTGCCAGCAGTGAAGCGAGTCACGAGCAGTACTTC
TRBD1 TRBJ1-6 TRBV19 - CASSITGADGNSPLHF TGTGCCAGTAGTATTACAGGGGCTGATGGTAATTCACCCCTCCACTTT
- TRBJ1-4 TRBV2 many CASSGGVGEKLFF TGTGCCAGCAGCGGGGGGGTCGGGGAAAAACTGTTTTTT
- TRBJ1-5 TRBV9 many CASSVEGQPQHF TGTGCCAGCAGCGTAGAGGGTCAGCCCCAGCATTTT
- TRBJ2-1 TRBV12-3/TRBV12-4 few CASRVTGPPSGSYNEQFF TGTGCCAGCAGGGTTACGGGACCCCCTTCCGGAAGCTACAATGAGCAGTTCTTC
TRBD1 TRBJ2-2 TRBV6-1 many CASSWTGGTGELFF TGTGCCAGCAGCTGGACAGGGGGAACCGGGGAGCTGTTTTTT
TRBD1 TRBJ1-5 TRBV11-2 many CASSRTGAGNQPQHF TGTGCCAGCAGCCGAACAGGGGCGGGCAATCAGCCCCAGCATTTT
- TRBJ1-1 TRBV12-3/TRBV12-4 - CASSLVTGAEAFF TGTGCCAGCAGTTTAGTGACTGGCGCTGAAGCTTTCTTT
- TRBJ2-1 TRBV7-7 - CASSPPGSNPWGEQFF TGTGCTAGCAGCCCTCCGGGGTCCAACCCTTGGGGTGAGCAGTTCTTC
- TRBJ1-1 TRBV6-6 many CASSYDGVNTEAFF TGTGCCAGCAGTTACGACGGAGTGAACACTGAAGCTTTCTTT
- TRBJ1-1 TRBV9 many CASSDISGATEAFF TGTGCCAGCAGCGATATCAGTGGGGCAACTGAAGCTTTCTTT
TRBD2 TRBJ2-2 TRBV19 - CASATSGSPVDTGELFF TGTGCCAGTGCAACTAGCGGGAGCCCCGTGGACACCGGGGAGCTGTTTTTT
- TRBJ2-5 TRBV2 many CASSEALGVSETQYF TGTGCCAGCAGTGAAGCGCTTGGAGTATCAGAGACCCAGTACTTC
TRBD1 TRBJ1-5 TRBV2 - CASGGQVSNQPQHF TGTGCCAGCGGGGGACAGGTTAGCAATCAGCCCCAGCATTTT
- TRBJ2-7 TRBV20-1 - CSARDSSYEQYF TGCAGTGCTAGAGACAGCTCCTACGAGCAGTACTTC
TRBD1 TRBJ2-5 TRBV11-3 many CASRTGMTHFQYF TGTGCCAGTAGGACAGGAATGACCCATTTCCAGTACTTC
- TRBJ2-3 TRBV2 many CASSQGGPADTQYF TGTGCCAGCAGTCAGGGCGGACCGGCAGATACGCAGTATTTT
TRBD1 TRBJ1-2 TRBV20-1 many CSAKPGQLYGYTF TGCAGTGCTAAGCCGGGACAGCTCTATGGCTACACCTTC
- TRBJ1-2 TRBV12-3/TRBV12-4 many CASSYRTGRYTF TGTGCCAGCAGTTACAGGACCGGCCGCTACACCTTC
TRBD2 TRBJ2-3 TRBV3-1 many CASSPTLGGRDTQYF TGTGCCAGCAGCCCAACGCTTGGCGGGAGAGATACGCAGTATTTT